These 32 T cell receptor beta chains were all obtained from the same sample, sequenced in a study of cytomegalovirus exposure and HLA in healthy donors. The PCR used 60 Vbeta and 13 Jbeta primers. Assay: immunoSEQ multiplex PCR; the TCRdb copy retains only in-frame clones and omits some. This sample carries 150,000 to 200,000 clones, roughly 83% of them seen once, and the ten largest clones take 0.2% to 0.3%. Source material: PBMCs. The source is a boy aged 5-17 years in good health and CMV-seronegative.

A single count supports this clone. This chain links TRBV7-8 with TRBJ1-5; 7 nucleotides match TRBD1. V lost 1 base, J lost 3 bases, and 6 bases stayed unmatched. Germline V gives CDR1 SGHVS, CDR2 FQNEAQ. The CDR3 runs to 16 residues. This CDR3 is CASSLGRDSFNQPQHF. CDR3 coding DNA: TGTGCCAGCAGCTTAGGTCGGGACAGCTTCAATCAGCCCCAGCATTTT.

The chain is built from TRBV28 and TRBJ1-1, with a possible D match to TRBD1 (5 bases). This CDR3 spans 14 amino acids. The ends were cut back, 3 bases at V and 4 bases at J, with 12 bases in the middle. The germline V gene encodes CDR1 MDHEN and CDR2 SYDVKM. CDR3 nucleotides: TGTGCCAGCAGTTTTAACGGACAAGGCACTGAAGCTTTCTTT. Protein: CASSFNGQGTEAFF.

This clone has a handful of counts. The chain has TRBV5-4 and TRBJ2-1; 8 nucleotides agree with TRBD1. The CDR3 covers 14 residues. J lost 8 bases, V lost 2 bases, and 6 bases had no gene match. Germline V gives CDR1 SGHNT, CDR2 YYREEE (reference sequence). Here the CDR3 DNA reads TGTGCCAGCAGCTTCCGGACAGGGAGCTATGAGCAGTTCTTC. Its protein product is CASSFRTGSYEQFF.

The chain carries TRBV7-2 and TRBJ2-7, with D unclear. Trimming took 6 bases from V and 6 from J, leaving 9 bases between them. CDR3 size: 11 residues. Germline V gene data show CDR1 as SGHTA and CDR2 as FQGNSA. The CDR3 nucleotides read TGTGCCAGCAGTCATCAGTTCGAGCAGTACTTC. This codes for CASSHQFEQYF.

CDR3 sequence: CASSEPSRGMDGYTF. The CDR3 DNA reads as TGTGCCAGCAGTGAGCCGTCGCGGGGTATGGATGGCTACACCTTC. This chain connects TRBV25-1 to TRBJ1-2; no reliable D call. V was cut by 3 bases and J by 6 bases, with 17 bases left in between. The CDR3 contains 15 residues. From germline, CDR1 is MGHDK and CDR2 SYGVNS.

J is TRBJ2-1 and V is TRBV5-4, with TRBD2 identical over 9 bases. Unmatched junction bases numbered 1, after V lost 1 base and J lost 5 bases. This CDR3 has 14 amino acids. Germline V gives CDR1 SGHNT, CDR2 YYREEE (reference sequence). The CDR3 protein is CASSLTSGHNEQFF. CDR3 nucleotides: TGTGCCAGCAGCTTGACTAGCGGGCACAATGAGCAGTTCTTC.

The genes are TRBV30 and TRBJ1-6; 7 nucleotides match TRBD1. The CDR3 has 15 amino acids. The germline CDR1 and CDR2 sequences are GTSNPN and SVGIG (reference sequence). V dropped 8 bases and J dropped 3; count of bases not matched to a gene: 10. Here the CDR3 DNA reads TGTGCCGGGACAGTAGATCGGGTCTATAATTCACCCCTCCACTTT. Residues: CAGTVDRVYNSPLHF.

Here the CDR3 DNA reads TGCGCCAGCAGCCCTTCGACTAGCGGGGGGCAAGAGACCCAGTACTTC. The encoded protein is CASSPSTSGGQETQYF. The rearrangement uses TRBV5-1 and TRBJ2-5; TRBD2 aligns across 13 bases. Losses at the gene ends were 4 bases for V and 2 bases for J; bases not matched to a gene: 5. The V gene's germline CDR1 is SGHRS and CDR2 YFSETQ. The CDR3 has 16 amino acids.

This clone was counted once. This chain uses TRBV9 with TRBJ1-1; TRBD1 matches 7 bases. From germline, CDR1 is SGDLS and CDR2 YYNGEE. The CDR3 is 16 residues long. The J segment lost 4 bases and the V segment lost 4 bases, leaving 13 bases of the junction unmatched. This chain's CDR3 is CASSPRSGTAGTEAFF. DNA of the CDR3: TGTGCCAGCAGCCCACGGTCCGGGACAGCCGGCACTGAAGCTTTCTTT.

The chain has TRBV10-2 and TRBJ2-7; the match to TRBD2 covers 11 bases. Germline trimming cut 2 bases from V and 4 bases from J; bases unmatched to any gene: 7. The CDR3 is 16 residues long. The germline gives CDR1 WSHSY, CDR2 SAAADI. Here the CDR3 reads CASSEPLAGDPYEQYF. CDR3 DNA sequence: TGCGCCAGCAGTGAGCCACTAGCGGGGGACCCTTACGAGCAGTACTTC.

The chain has TRBV13 and TRBJ1-2; 9 bases are shared with TRBD1. The CDR3 loop spans 14 amino acids. The V and J ends lost 2 bases and 6 bases, in that order; junction bases with no gene match: 4. Looked up from germline, CDR1 is PRHDT and CDR2 is FYEKMQ (reference sequence). In nucleotides, the CDR3 is TGTGCCAGCAGCTTAAAGGGACAGGGAAATGGCTACACCTTC. Translated, it gives CASSLKGQGNGYTF.

V usage is TRBV10-2 and J usage is TRBJ2-7, with TRBD1 identical over 9 bases. Germline V gene lookup returns CDR1 WSHSY and CDR2 SAAADI. The length of the CDR3 is 16 residues. With 3 bases clipped from V and 4 bases from J, the junction kept 10 bases outside the gene matches. The CDR3 DNA sequence: TGCGCCAGCAGTGATTCTTTTGACAGGGGGTTGTACGAGCAGTACTTC. This codes for CASSDSFDRGLYEQYF.

V is TRBV25-1 and J is TRBJ1-2; 7 bases are shared with TRBD1. From germline, CDR1 is MGHDK and CDR2 SYGVNS. The V and J ends lost 3 bases and 11 bases, in that order; junction bases with no gene match: 3. The CDR3 consists of 11 residues. The DNA of the CDR3 is TGTGCCAGCAGTGAGACAGGGAGGTACACCTTC. Translated: CASSETGRYTF.

CDR3 residues: CAWSSQRFNQPQHF. In DNA form, the CDR3 reads TGTGCCTGGAGTTCCCAGCGTTTCAATCAGCCCCAGCATTTT. The chain has TRBV30 and TRBJ1-5; no clear D. In germline, CDR1 is GTSNPN, CDR2 SVGIG (reference sequence). V was pared by 2 bases and J by 3 bases, with 11 bases between. The CDR3 runs to 14 residues.

V gene TRBV18 combines with J gene TRBJ2-7, with D unresolved. Germline assignment: CDR1 KGHSH and CDR2 LQKENI. Trimming took off 3 bases at V and 6 bases at J, with 12 bases between the two ends. The CDR3 has 13 residues. The CDR3 DNA reads TGTGCCAGCTCACCTGTAGCCGCTGGCGAGCAGTACTTC. As protein: CASSPVAAGEQYF.

V is TRBV5-1 and J is TRBJ2-7; 7 positions agree with TRBD1. Germline V lookup: CDR1 SGHRS, CDR2 YFSETQ. The CDR3 loop spans 14 amino acids. The V and J ends lost 1 base and 3 bases, in that order; junction bases with no gene match: 4. In DNA, the CDR3 is TGCGCCAGCAGCTTGAGACAGGGAAGCTACGAGCAGTACTTC. Translation: CASSLRQGSYEQYF.

This clone came up once. The chain links TRBV19 to TRBJ2-1; 7 bases are a match to TRBD2. The V segment lost 3 bases and the J segment 3 bases; nucleotides outside the gene matches: 8. Germline loops: CDR1 LNHDA, CDR2 SQIVND (reference sequence). The CDR3 loop spans 16 amino acids. The CDR3 region is CASSIGRGQNYNEQFF. The CDR3 coding sequence is TGTGCCAGTAGTATTGGGAGGGGCCAAAACTACAATGAGCAGTTCTTC.

In its sample, this clone was seen a few times. This rearrangement joins TRBV27 to TRBJ2-1; 10 nucleotides match TRBD1. Trimming took 8 bases from V and 6 from J; bases not matched to a gene: 7. Germline V lookup: CDR1 MNHEY, CDR2 SMNVEV (reference sequence). CDR3 length: 14 amino acids. CDR3 in DNA: TGTGCCAGCGGAATTTGGACAGGGGGCAATGAGCAGTTCTTC. It encodes CASGIWTGGNEQFF.

Here the CDR3 DNA reads TGTGCCAGCAGCCCCGGGACAAACACCGGGGAGCTGTTTTTT. This sequence encodes CASSPGTNTGELFF. This sequence joins TRBV11-3 and TRBJ2-2; a possible D gene is TRBD1 (6 bases). This CDR3 comprises 14 residues. CDR1 is SGHNT, CDR2 YENEEA, per germline. The germline V and J ends were trimmed by 5 bases and 2 bases, with 9 bases remaining between them.

The chain combines TRBV4-1 with TRBJ2-5; 9 nucleotides align to TRBD2. V lost 3 bases and J lost 2; bases outside the gene matches: 7. The CDR3 has 16 residues. From germline, CDR1 is MGHRA and CDR2 YSYEKL. CDR3 in amino acids: CASSHQASGAQETQYF. DNA of the CDR3: TGCGCCAGCAGCCATCAGGCTAGCGGGGCGCAAGAGACCCAGTACTTC.

The V gene is TRBV30, the J gene TRBJ2-7; D is perhaps TRBD1 (5 bases). CDR1 and CDR2 (germline): GTSNPN, SVGIG (reference sequence). The CDR3 covers 14 residues. Trimming left V 2 bases short and J 0 bases short, with 11 bases between. CDR3 bases: TGTGCCTGGAGTTCGGCAGGGATCTCCTACGAGCAGTACTTC. It specifies CAWSSAGISYEQYF.

This clone appeared once. The rearrangement links TRBV6-1 to TRBJ2-3; TRBD1 aligns across 11 bases. The germline gives CDR1 MNHNS, CDR2 SASEGT. V was pared by 6 bases and J by 3 bases, with 5 bases of the junction left unmatched. This CDR3 region has 15 residues. CDR3 amino acids: CASSAGQGATDTQYF. The CDR3 DNA reads TGTGCCAGCAGCGCCGGACAGGGGGCTACAGATACGCAGTATTTT.

This clone has a single count. V and J are TRBV6-6 and TRBJ1-4, with 10 bases lining up with TRBD1. Germline V CDR1 and CDR2: MNHNY, SVGAGI (reference sequence). CDR3 length equals 16 residues. V lost 6 bases, J lost 8 bases, and 12 bases stayed unmatched. The DNA of the CDR3 is TGTGCCAGCAGCCCTGACAGGGGGCGCGTTGGAGAAAAACTGTTTTTT. Protein product: CASSPDRGRVGEKLFF.

V is TRBV10-3 and J is TRBJ2-5, with unresolved D. The last part of the DNA fits TRBJ2-7 better; the J call may be wrong. This CDR3 comprises 13 residues. Germline CDR1 and CDR2: ENHRY and SYGVKD. As DNA, the CDR3 is TGTGCCATCAGTGTTCCCCCCGACTACGAGCAGTACTTC. This translates into CAISVPPDYEQYF.

The chain links TRBV6-5 to TRBJ1-2; no reliable D call. The V gene lost 11 bases and the J gene lost 3 bases, with 19 bases spanning the gap. Germline V lookup: CDR1 MNHEY, CDR2 SVGAGI. The length of the CDR3 is 14 residues. For the CDR3, the DNA is TGTGCCCCCTCCTGTTCGGGGTCTGACTATGGCTACACCTTC. It yields the protein CAPSCSGSDYGYTF.

The chain has TRBV2 and TRBJ2-7, with 12 positions matching TRBD1. Trimming cost V 6 bases and J 9 bases; bases outside gene matches: 6. The germline V gene has CDR1 SNHLY and CDR2 FYNNEI. The CDR3 contains 13 residues. Here the CDR3 DNA reads TGTGCCAGCAGGCCGGGACAGGGGGCAGTGCAGTACTTC. Translating it yields CASRPGQGAVQYF.

This chain connects TRBV6-1 to TRBJ2-5; 9 nucleotides align to TRBD2. The germline V gene encodes CDR1 MNHNS and CDR2 SASEGT. V lost 7 bases, J lost 1 base, and 4 bases stayed unmatched. This CDR3 has 14 residues. CDR3 protein: CASKVSGSQETQYF. Written as DNA, the CDR3 is TGTGCCAGCAAAGTTAGCGGGAGCCAAGAGACCCAGTACTTC.

The chain is built from TRBV2 and TRBJ1-1; TRBD1 matches at 7 bases. The CDR3 covers 13 residues. V gave up 4 bases and J gave up 5 bases; unmatched junction bases: 4. Germline V gives CDR1 SNHLY, CDR2 FYNNEI. CDR3 in amino acids: CASSAGGWTEAFF. The CDR3 coding sequence is TGTGCCAGCAGTGCAGGGGGTTGGACTGAAGCTTTCTTT.

The chain employs TRBV12-2 and TRBJ2-2; TRBD1 is the table's D call and was not checked against the DNA. TRBV12-2 is given as a pseudogene. CDR3 length: 16 residues. CDR3 DNA sequence: TGTGCAAGTCGCTTAGAAAGCCGGGACAGGGATGGGGAGCTGTTTTTT. Translating it yields CASRLESRDRDGELFF.

The CDR3 region is CASSAQGGNSYEQYF. As DNA, the CDR3 is TGTGCCAGCAGTGCCCAGGGCGGGAACTCCTACGAGCAGTACTTC. This sequence joins TRBV2 and TRBJ2-5; tentatively, D is TRBD2 (6 bases). The J call may be mistaken, given a closer DNA end match to TRBJ2-7. The CDR3 has 15 amino acids. Germline lookup yields CDR1 SNHLY and CDR2 FYNNEI.

V and J are TRBV28 and TRBJ2-1, with 10 positions matching TRBD2. J was trimmed by 9 bases and V by 6 bases; bases with no gene match: 11. CDR3 length: 15 residues. Germline CDR1 and CDR2: MDHEN and SYDVKM. CDR3 DNA sequence: TGTGCCAGCAGCCCCCCCAGCGGGAGGGCCCTTGAGCAGTTCTTC. Its translation: CASSPPSGRALEQFF.

The chain links TRBV28 to TRBJ2-3; 9 bases are a match to TRBD1. Germline-derived CDR1 and CDR2 are MDHEN and SYDVKM. The CDR3 is 16 residues long. Trimming cost V 3 bases and J 1 base; bases outside gene matches: 5. CDR3 bases: TGTGCCAGCAGTTTCGGGACAGGGTCGGGCACAGATACGCAGTATTTT. Its protein is CASSFGTGSGTDTQYF.